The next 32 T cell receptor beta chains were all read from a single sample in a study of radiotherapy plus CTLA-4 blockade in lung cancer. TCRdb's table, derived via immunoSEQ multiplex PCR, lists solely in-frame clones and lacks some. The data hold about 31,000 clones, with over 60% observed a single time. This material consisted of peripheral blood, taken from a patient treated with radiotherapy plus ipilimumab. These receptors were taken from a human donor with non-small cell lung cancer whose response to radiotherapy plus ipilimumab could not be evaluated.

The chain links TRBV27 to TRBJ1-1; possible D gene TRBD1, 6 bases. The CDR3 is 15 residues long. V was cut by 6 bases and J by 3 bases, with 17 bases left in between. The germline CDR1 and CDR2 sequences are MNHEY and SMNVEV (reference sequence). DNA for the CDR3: TGTGCCAGCAGGGGACGGGGGGCCGGGGACACTGAAGCTTTCTTT. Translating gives CASRGRGAGDTEAFF.

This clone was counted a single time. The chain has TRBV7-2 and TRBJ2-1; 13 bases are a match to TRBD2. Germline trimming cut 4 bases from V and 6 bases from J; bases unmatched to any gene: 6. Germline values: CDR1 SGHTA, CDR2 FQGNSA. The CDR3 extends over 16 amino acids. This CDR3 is CASSSALAGGVNEQFF. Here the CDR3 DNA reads TGTGCCAGCAGCTCCGCACTAGCGGGAGGGGTCAATGAGCAGTTCTTC. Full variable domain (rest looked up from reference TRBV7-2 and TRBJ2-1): GAGVSQSPSNKVTEKGKDVELRCDPISGHTALYWYRQSLGQGLEFLIYFQGNSAPDKSGLPSDRFSAERTGGSVSTLTIQRTQQEDSAVYLCASSSALAGGVNEQFFGPGTRLTVL.

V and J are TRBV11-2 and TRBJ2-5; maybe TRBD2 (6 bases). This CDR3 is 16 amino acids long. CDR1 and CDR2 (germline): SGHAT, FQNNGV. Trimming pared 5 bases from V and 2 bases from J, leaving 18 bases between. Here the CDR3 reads CASSPGLLPSQETQYF. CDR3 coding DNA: TGTGCCAGCAGCCCCGGACTACTCCCCTCACAAGAGACCCAGTACTTC.

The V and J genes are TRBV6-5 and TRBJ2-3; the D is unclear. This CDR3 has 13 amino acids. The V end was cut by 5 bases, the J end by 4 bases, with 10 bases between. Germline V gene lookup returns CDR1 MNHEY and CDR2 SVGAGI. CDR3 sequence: CASSDRAADTQYF. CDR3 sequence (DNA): TGTGCCAGCAGTGACCGTGCGGCAGATACGCAGTATTTT.

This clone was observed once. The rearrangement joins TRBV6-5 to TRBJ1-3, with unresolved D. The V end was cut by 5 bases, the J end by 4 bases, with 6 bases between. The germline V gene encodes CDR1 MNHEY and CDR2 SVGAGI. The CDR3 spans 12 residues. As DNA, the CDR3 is TGTGCCAGCAGTGAGGTGGGAAACACCATATATTTT. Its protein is CASSEVGNTIYF.

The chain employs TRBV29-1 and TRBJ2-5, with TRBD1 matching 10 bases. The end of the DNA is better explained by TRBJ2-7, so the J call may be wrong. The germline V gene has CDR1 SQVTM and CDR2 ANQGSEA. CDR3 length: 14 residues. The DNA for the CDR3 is TGCAGCGTTGACCGGGCGGGACAGGGGCGCGAGCAGTACTTC. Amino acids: CSVDRAGQGREQYF.

The CDR3 sequence is CAWSAQGNYGYTF. CDR3 nucleotide sequence: TGTGCCTGGAGTGCCCAGGGGAACTATGGCTACACCTTC. V is TRBV30 and J is TRBJ1-2; tentative D call: TRBD1 (6 bases). CDR1 and CDR2 (germline): GTSNPN, SVGIG (reference sequence). V lost 1 base to trimming and J lost 2 bases, with 8 bases between them. The CDR3 runs 13 residues.

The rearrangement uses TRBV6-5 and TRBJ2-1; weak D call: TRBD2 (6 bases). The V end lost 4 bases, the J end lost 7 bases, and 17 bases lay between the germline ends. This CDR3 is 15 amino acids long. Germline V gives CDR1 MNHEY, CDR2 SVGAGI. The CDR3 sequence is CASSSGTHGRNEQFF. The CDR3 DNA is TGTGCCAGCAGTTCCGGGACTCACGGTCGGAATGAGCAGTTCTTC.

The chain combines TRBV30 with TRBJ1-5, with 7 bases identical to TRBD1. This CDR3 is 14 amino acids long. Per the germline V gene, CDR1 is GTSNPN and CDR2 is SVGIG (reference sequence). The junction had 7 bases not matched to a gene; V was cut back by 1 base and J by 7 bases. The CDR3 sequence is CAWSEGGSAQPQHF. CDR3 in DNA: TGTGCCTGGAGTGAAGGGGGCTCGGCCCAGCCCCAGCATTTT.

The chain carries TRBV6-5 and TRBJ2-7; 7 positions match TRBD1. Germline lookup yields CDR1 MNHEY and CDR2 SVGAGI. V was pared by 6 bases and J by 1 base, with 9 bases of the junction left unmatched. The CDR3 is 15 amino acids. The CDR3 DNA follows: TGTGCCAGCAGGTATAGGGACAGACTTTCCTACGAGCAGTACTTC. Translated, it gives CASRYRDRLSYEQYF.

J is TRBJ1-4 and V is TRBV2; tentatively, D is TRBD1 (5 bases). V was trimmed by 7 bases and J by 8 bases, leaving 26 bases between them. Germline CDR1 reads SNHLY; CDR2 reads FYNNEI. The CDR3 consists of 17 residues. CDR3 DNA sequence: TGTGCCAGCAACCCCCGGAACCGGCGGGGGTTGAGGGAAAAACTGTTTTTT. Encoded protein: CASNPRNRRGLREKLFF.

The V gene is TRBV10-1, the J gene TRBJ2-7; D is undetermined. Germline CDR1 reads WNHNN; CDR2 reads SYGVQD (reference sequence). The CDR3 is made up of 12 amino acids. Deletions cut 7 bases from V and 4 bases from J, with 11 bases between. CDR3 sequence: CASTTAGYEQYF. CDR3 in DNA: TGCGCCAGCACTACGGCCGGGTACGAGCAGTACTTC.

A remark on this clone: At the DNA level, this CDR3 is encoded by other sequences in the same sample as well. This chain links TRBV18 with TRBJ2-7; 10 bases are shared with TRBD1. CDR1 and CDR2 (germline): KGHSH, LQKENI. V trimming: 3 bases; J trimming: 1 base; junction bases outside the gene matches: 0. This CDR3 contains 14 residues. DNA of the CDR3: TGTGCCAGCTCACCGGGACAGGGGTCCTACGAGCAGTACTTC. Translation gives CASSPGQGSYEQYF.

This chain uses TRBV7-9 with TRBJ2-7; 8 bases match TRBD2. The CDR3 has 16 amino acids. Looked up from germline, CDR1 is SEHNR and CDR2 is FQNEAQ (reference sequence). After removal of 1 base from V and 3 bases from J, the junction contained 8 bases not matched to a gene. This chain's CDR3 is CASSLDPGGTDYEQYF. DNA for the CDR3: TGTGCCAGCAGCTTAGATCCGGGAGGGACGGACTACGAGCAGTACTTC.

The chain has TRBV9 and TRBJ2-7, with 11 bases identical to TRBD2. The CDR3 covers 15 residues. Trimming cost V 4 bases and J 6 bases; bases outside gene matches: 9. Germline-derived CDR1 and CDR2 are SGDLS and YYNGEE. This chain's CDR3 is CASSPGGLAGGEQYF. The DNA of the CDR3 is TGTGCCAGCAGCCCCGGAGGGCTAGCGGGGGGCGAGCAGTACTTC.

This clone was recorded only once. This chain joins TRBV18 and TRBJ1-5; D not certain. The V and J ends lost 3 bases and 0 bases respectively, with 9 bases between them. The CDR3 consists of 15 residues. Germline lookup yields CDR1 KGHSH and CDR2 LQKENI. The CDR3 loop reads CASSPLGGSNQPQHF. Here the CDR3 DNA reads TGTGCCAGCTCACCCCTGGGAGGTAGCAATCAGCCCCAGCATTTT.

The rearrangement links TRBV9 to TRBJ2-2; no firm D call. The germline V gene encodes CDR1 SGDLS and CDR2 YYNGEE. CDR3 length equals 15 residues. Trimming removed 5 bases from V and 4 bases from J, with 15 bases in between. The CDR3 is CASSSGPLFTGELFF. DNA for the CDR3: TGTGCCAGCAGTTCAGGTCCCCTCTTCACCGGGGAGCTGTTTTTT. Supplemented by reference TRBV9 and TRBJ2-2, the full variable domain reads DSGVTQTPKHLITATGQRVTLRCSPRSGDLSVYWYQQSLDQGLQFLIQYYNGEERAKGNILERFSAQQFPDLHSELNLSSLELGDSALYFCASSSGPLFTGELFFGEGSRLTVL.

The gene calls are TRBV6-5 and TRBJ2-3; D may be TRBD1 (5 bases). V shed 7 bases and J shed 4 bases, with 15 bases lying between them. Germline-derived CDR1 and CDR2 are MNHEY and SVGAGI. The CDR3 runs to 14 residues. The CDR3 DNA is TGTGCCAGCATTAGAAGGGGCCCCCCAGATACGCAGTATTTT. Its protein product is CASIRRGPPDTQYF.

CDR3 amino acids: CASKDRVHEQYF. CDR3 coding DNA: TGTGCCAGCAAGGACAGGGTCCACGAGCAGTACTTC. J is TRBJ2-7 and V is TRBV6-6; 8 bases line up with TRBD1. The trim removed 7 bases at V and 5 bases at J, leaving 4 bases unmatched. The CDR3 is made up of 12 amino acids. Germline CDR1 MNHNY, CDR2 SVGAGI (reference sequence).

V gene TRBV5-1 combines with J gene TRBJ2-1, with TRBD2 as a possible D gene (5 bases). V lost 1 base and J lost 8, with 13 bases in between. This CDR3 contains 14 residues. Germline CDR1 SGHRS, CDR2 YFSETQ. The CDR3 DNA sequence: TGCGCCAGCAGCTTGTCGCCGCCCGGGGATGAGCAGTTCTTC. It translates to CASSLSPPGDEQFF.

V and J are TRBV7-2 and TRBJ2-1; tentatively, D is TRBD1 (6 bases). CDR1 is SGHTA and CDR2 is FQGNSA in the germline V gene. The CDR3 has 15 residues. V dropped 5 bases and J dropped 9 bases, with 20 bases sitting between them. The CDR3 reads CASSPSNNRAREQFF. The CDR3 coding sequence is TGTGCCAGCAGCCCGAGTAACAACAGGGCGCGTGAGCAGTTCTTC. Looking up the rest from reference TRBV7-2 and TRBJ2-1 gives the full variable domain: GAGVSQSPSNKVTEKGKDVELRCDPISGHTALYWYRQSLGQGLEFLIYFQGNSAPDKSGLPSDRFSAERTGGSVSTLTIQRTQQEDSAVYLCASSPSNNRAREQFFGPGTRLTVL.

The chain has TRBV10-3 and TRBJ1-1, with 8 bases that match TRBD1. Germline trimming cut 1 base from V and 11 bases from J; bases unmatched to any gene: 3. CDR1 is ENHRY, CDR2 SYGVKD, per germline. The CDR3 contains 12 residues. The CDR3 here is CAISELGQEAFF. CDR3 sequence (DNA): TGTGCCATCAGTGAGTTGGGACAGGAGGCTTTCTTT.

CDR3 coding DNA: TGTGCCAGTAGTATCTTGGGGAGAGCTAACTATGGCTACACCTTC. Protein: CASSILGRANYGYTF. This rearrangement joins TRBV19 to TRBJ1-2; D remains ambiguous. Germline V gene sequence: CDR1 LNHDA, CDR2 SQIVND (reference sequence). The CDR3 consists of 15 residues. Trimming shortened V by 3 bases and J by 0 bases, and 11 bases separated the two germline ends.

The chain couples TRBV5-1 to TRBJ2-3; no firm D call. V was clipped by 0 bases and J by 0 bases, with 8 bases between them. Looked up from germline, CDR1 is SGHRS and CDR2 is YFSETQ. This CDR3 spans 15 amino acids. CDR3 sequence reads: CASSLVARSTDTQYF. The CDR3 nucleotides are TGCGCCAGCAGCTTGGTGGCGAGGAGCACAGATACGCAGTATTTT.

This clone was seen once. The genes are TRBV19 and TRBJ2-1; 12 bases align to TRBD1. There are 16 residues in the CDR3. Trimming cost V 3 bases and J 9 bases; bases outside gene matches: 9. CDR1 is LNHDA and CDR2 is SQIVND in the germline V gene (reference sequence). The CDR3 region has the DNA TGTGCCAGTAGTATTGGGCCCGGGACAGGGGGCTCTGAGCAGTTCTTC. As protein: CASSIGPGTGGSEQFF.

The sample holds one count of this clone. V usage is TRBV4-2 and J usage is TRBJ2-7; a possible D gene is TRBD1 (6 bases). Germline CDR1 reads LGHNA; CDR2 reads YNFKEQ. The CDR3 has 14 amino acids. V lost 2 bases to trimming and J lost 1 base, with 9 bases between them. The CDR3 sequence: CASSQRDTSYEQYF. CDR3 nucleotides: TGTGCCAGCAGCCAACGGGACACTTCCTACGAGCAGTACTTC.

The CDR3 DNA is TGTGCCAGCAGTACACCAGGGGGCTGGGAGACCCAGTACTTC. Its protein product is CASSTPGGWETQYF. The chain links TRBV6-6 to TRBJ2-5; 8 nucleotides match TRBD1. Germline CDR1 and CDR2: MNHNY and SVGAGI (reference sequence). The V segment lost 5 bases and the J segment 5 bases; nucleotides outside the gene matches: 7. CDR3 size: 14 residues.

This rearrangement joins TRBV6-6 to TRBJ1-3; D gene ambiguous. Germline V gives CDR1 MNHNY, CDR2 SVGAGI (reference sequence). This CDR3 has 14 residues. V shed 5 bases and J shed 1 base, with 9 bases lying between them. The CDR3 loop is CASSPGFSGNTIYF. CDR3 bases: TGTGCCAGCAGTCCGGGGTTTTCTGGAAACACCATATATTTT.

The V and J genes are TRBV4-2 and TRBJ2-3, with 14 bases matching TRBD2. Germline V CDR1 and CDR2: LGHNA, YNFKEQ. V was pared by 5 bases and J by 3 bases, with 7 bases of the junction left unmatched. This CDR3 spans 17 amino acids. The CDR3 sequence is CASSTGTSGSWTDTQYF. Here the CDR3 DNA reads TGTGCCAGCAGCACAGGGACTAGCGGGAGTTGGACAGATACGCAGTATTTT.

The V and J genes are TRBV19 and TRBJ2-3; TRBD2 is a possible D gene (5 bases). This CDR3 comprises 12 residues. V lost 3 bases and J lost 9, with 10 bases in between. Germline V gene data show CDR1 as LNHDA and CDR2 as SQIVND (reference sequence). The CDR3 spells CASSIAPGTQYF. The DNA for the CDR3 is TGTGCCAGTAGTATTGCCCCGGGGACGCAGTATTTT. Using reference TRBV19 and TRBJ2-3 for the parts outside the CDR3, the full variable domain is DGGITQSPKYLFRKEGQNVTLSCEQNLNHDAMYWYRQDPGQGLRLIYYSQIVNDFQKGDIAEGYSVSREKKESFPLTVTSAQKNPTAFYLCASSIAPGTQYFGPGTRLTVL.

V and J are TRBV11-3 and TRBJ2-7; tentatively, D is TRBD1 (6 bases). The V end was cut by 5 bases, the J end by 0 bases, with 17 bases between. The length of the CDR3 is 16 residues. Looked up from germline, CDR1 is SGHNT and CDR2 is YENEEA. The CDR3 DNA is TGTGCCAGCAGCCCTGGTCAGGGGACGGACTCCTACGAGCAGTACTTC. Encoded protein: CASSPGQGTDSYEQYF.

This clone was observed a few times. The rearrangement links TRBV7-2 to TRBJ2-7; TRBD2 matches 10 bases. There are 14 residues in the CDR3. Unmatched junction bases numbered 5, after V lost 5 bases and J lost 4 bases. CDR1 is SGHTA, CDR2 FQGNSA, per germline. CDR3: CASSPAGGPYEQYF. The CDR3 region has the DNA TGTGCCAGCAGCCCAGCGGGAGGGCCGTACGAGCAGTACTTC.